This T cell receptor (beta chain) is from a study of blood T cells in healthy people across ages. This clonotype showed up just a few times. The antigen is not known. A second PCR, run for about 7 to 11 cycles, used a sample-barcoded 5' primer plus a J-beta primer mix. One entry per CDR3 protein, called by TCRdb with MiXCR from the 5' RACE reads. The repertoire consists of some 1.8 million distinct CDR3 sequences, with about two fifths occurring once and the leading ten covering roughly 23%. RNA extraction gave at least 5.5 micrograms of total RNA per sample. V lost 6 bases and J 9 bases, leaving 15 bases between the germline ends. The CDR3 covers 14 residues. Germline values: CDR1 MNHEY, CDR2 SVGAGI. Whole-study results and caveats: The unsorted PBMCs prevented any conclusive comparison of naive versus antigen-experienced cells.

The V and J genes are TRBV6-5 and TRBJ1-6; D unclear. What was sequenced was blood. The sequence came from a human donor in good health. The CDR3 is CASRSGPYFSPLHF. The CDR3 bases are TGTGCCAGCAGATCCGGGCCCTACTTTTCACCCCTCCACTTT.